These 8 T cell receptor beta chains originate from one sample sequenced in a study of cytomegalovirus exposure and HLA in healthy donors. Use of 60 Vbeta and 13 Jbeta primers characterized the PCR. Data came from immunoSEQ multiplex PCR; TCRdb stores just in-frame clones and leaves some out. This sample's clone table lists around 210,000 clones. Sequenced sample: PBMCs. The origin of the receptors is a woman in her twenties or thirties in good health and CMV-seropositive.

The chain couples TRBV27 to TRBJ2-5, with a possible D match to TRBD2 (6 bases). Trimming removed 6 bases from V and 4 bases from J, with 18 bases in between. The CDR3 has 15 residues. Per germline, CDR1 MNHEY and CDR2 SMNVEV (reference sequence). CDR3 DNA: TGTGCCAGCAGAGAGGGCGGGACCCAGGGAGAGACCCAGTACTTC. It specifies CASREGGTQGETQYF.

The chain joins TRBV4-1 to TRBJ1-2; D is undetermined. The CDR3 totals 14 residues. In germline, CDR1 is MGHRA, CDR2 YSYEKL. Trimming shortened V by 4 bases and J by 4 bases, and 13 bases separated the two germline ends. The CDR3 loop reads CASSLTTLSYGYTF. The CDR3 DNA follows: TGCGCCAGCAGCCTGACAACTTTAAGCTATGGCTACACCTTC.

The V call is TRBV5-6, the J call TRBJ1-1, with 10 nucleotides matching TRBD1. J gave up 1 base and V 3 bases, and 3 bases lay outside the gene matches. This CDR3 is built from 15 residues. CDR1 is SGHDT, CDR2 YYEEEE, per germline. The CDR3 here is CASSSWTGGNTEAFF. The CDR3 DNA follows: TGTGCCAGCAGCTCTTGGACAGGGGGGAACACTGAAGCTTTCTTT.

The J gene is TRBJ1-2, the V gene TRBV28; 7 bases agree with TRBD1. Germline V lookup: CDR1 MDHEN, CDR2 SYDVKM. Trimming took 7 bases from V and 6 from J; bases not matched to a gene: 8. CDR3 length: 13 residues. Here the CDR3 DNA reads TGTGCCAGCACCCCGGGACAGTTGAATGGCTACACCTTC. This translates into CASTPGQLNGYTF.

Here the CDR3 reads CASSWNTGTGGISYEQYF. For the CDR3, the DNA is TGCGCCAGCAGCTGGAATACCGGGACAGGGGGGATCTCCTACGAGCAGTACTTC. This sequence joins TRBV5-1 and TRBJ2-5, with TRBD1 identical over 11 bases. The closer fit of TRBJ2-7 to the DNA end suggests the J call may be wrong. This CDR3 contains 18 residues. Germline values: CDR1 SGHRS, CDR2 YFSETQ.

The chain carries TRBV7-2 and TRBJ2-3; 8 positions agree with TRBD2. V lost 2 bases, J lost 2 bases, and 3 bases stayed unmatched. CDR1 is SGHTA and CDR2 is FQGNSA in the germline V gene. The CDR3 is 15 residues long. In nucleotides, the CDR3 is TGTGCCAGCAGCTTACGACTAGCGCCCACAGATACGCAGTATTTT. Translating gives CASSLRLAPTDTQYF.

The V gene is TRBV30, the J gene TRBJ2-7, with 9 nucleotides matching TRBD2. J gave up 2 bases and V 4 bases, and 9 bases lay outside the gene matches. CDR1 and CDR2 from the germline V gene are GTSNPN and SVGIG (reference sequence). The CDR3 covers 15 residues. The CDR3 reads CAWIAPGGRAYEQYF. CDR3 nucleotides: TGTGCCTGGATAGCCCCTGGCGGGAGGGCCTACGAGCAGTACTTC. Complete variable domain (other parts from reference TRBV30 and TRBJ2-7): SQTIHQWPATLVQPVGSPLSLECTVEGTSNPNLYWYRQAAGRGLQLLFYSVGIGQISSEVPQNLSASRPQDRQFILSSKKLLLSDSGFYLCAWIAPGGRAYEQYFGPGTRLTVT.

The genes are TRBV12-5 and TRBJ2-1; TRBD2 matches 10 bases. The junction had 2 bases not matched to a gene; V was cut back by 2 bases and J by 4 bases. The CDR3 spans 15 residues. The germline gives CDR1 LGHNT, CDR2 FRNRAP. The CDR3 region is CASGLISGRYNEQFF. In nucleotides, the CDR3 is TGTGCTAGTGGTTTGATTAGCGGGAGGTACAATGAGCAGTTCTTC.